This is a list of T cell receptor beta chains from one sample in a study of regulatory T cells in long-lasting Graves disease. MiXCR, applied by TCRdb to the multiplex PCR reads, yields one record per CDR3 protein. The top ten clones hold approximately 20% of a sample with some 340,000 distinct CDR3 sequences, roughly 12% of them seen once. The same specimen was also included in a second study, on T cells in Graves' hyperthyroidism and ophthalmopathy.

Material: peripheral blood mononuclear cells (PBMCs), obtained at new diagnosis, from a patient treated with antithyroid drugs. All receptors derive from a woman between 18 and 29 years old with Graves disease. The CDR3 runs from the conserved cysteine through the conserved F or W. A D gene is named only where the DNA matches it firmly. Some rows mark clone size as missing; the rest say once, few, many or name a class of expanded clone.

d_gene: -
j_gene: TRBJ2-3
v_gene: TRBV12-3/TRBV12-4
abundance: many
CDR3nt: TGTGCCAGCACCCGAGCCCTATACACAGATACGCAGTATTTT
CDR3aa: CASTRALYTDTQYF

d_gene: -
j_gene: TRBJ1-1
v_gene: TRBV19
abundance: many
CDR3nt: TGTGCCAGTAGTATAACAGAGAACACTGAAGCTTTCTTT
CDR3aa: CASSITENTEAFF

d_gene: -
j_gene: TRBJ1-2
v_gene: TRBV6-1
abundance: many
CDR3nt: TGTGCCAGCAGTCCTGGTCTCGCGACCTATGGCTACACCTTC
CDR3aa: CASSPGLATYGYTF

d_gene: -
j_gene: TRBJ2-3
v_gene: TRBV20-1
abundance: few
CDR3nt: TGCAGTGCTAGAGATCCACGCGCGGATACGCAGTATTTT
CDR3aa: CSARDPRADTQYF

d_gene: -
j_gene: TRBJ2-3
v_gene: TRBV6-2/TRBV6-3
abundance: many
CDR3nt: TGTGCCAGCAGTGAACCGGGACACCTCACAGATACGCAGTATTTT
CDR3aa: CASSEPGHLTDTQYF

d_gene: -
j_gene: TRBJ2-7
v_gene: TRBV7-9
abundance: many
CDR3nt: TGTGCCAGCAGCTCCTTAGTTGAGGCTTCCGAGCAGTACTTC
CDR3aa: CASSSLVEASEQYF

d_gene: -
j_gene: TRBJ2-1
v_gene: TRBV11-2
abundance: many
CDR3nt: TGTGCCAGCAGCTCTCTCCCGACAGGCAATGAGCAGTTCTTC
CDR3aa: CASSSLPTGNEQFF

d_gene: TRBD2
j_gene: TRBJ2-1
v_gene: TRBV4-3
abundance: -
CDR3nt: TGCGCCAGCAGCCGGGACGGGGCTAGCGGGGGCTCCTACAATGAGCAGTTCTTC
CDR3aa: CASSRDGASGGSYNEQFF

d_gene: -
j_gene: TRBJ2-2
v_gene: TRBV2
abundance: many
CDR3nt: TGTGCCAGCCATAGGACTTTCGGCACCGGGGAGCTGTTTTTT
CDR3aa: CASHRTFGTGELFF

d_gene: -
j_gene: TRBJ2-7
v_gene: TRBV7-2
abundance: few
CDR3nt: TGTGCCAGCAGCTTAGTGGCAGGGGACGACGAGCAGTACTTC
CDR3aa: CASSLVAGDDEQYF

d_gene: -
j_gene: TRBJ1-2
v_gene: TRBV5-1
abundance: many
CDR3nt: TGCGCCAGCAGCTTGTTGAGGCCCGATGGCTACACCTTC
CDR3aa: CASSLLRPDGYTF

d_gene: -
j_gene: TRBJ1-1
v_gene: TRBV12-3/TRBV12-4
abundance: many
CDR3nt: TGTGCCAGCATGTGGGACAAAGACACTGAAGCTTTCTTT
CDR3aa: CASMWDKDTEAFF

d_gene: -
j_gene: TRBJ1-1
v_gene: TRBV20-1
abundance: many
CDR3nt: TGCAGTGCCACTACTGAAGGCACTGAAGCTTTCTTT
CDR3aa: CSATTEGTEAFF

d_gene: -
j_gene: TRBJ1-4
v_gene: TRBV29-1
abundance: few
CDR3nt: TGCAGCGTAGCCCGGACAAACAGTAATGAAAAACTGTTTTTT
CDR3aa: CSVARTNSNEKLFF

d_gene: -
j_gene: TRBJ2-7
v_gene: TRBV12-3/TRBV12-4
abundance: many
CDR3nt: TGTGCCAGCAGAGGAATGTACGAGCAGTACTTC
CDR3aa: CASRGMYEQYF

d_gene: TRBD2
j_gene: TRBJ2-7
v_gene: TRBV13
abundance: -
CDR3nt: TGTGCCAGCAGCCCGACCGGACTAGCGGGCTCCTACGAGCAGTACTTC
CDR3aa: CASSPTGLAGSYEQYF

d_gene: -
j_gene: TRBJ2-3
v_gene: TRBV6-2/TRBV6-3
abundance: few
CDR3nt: TGTGCCAGCAGTTACTCGGGGGGACCAGACACAGATACGCAGTATTTT
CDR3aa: CASSYSGGPDTDTQYF

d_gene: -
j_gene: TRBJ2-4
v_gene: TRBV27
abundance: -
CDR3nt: TGTGCCAGCAGTCCGCGGGCCCTAGCCAAAAACATTCAGTATTTC
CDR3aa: CASSPRALAKNIQYF

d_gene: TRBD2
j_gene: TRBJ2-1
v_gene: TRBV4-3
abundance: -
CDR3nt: TGCGCCAGCAGCCAAGATGAGCGGGAAGGGCTCAATGAGCAGTTCTTC
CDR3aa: CASSQDEREGLNEQFF

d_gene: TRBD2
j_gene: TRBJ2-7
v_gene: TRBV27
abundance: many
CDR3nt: TGTGCCAGCAGACCATTAGCGGGAAGGAACGAGCAGTACTTC
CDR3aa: CASRPLAGRNEQYF

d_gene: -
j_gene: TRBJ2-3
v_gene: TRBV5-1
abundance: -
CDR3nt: TGCGCCAGCAGCTTGGAGAGTGGCACAGATACGCAGTATTTT
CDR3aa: CASSLESGTDTQYF

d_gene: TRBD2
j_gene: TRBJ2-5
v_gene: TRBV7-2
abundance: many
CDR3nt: TGTGCCAGCACCCGGCGGGGCGGGGGAGAGACCCAGTACTTC
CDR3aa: CASTRRGGGETQYF

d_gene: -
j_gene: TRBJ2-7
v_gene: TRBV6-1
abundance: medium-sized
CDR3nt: TGTGCCAGCAGAGCCCAAGACGGGGGCCAGGATGAGCAGTACTTC
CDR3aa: CASRAQDGGQDEQYF

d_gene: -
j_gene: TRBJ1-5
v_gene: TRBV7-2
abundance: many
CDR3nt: TGTGCCAGCAGCTTAGACAGACTCAATCAGCCCCAGCATTTT
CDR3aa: CASSLDRLNQPQHF

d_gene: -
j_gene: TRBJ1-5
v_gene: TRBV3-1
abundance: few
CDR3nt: TGTGCCAGCAGCCAAGCCAGGGCTCGGAATCAGCCCCAGCATTTT
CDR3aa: CASSQARARNQPQHF

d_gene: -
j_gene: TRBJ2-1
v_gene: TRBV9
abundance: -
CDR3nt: TGTGCCAGCGGTACAATCTCCAGCTCCTACAATGAGCAGTTCTTC
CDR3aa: CASGTISSSYNEQFF

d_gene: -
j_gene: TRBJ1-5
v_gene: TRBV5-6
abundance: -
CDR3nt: TGTGCCAGCAGCTTGGCCGCCGCAGTAGCAGAGCCCCAGCATTTT
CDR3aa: CASSLAAAVAEPQHF

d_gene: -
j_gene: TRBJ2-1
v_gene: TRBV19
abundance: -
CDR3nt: TGTGCCAGTAGTATAGATCTCAGGGGCAATGAGCAGTTCTTC
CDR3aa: CASSIDLRGNEQFF

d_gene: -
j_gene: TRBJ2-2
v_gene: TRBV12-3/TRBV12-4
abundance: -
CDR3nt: TGTGCCAGCAGGTTAGGTTACACCGGGGAGCTGTTTTTT
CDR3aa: CASRLGYTGELFF

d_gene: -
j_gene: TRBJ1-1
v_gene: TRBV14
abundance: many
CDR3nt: TGTGCCAGCAGCCTGTACAGTACGAACACTGAAGCTTTCTTT
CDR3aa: CASSLYSTNTEAFF

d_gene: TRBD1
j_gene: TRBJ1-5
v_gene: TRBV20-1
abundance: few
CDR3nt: TGCAGTGCCCGACAGGGGGCGTTTAATCAGCCCCAGCATTTT
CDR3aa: CSARQGAFNQPQHF

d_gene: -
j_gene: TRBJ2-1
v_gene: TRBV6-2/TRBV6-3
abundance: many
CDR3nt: TGTGCCAGCACCACAAGGAGTTCCTACAATGAGCAGTTCTTC
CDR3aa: CASTTRSSYNEQFF

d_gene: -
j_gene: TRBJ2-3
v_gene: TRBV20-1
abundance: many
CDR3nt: TGCAGTGCCATAACTAGTGGTACAGATACGCAGTATTTT
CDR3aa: CSAITSGTDTQYF

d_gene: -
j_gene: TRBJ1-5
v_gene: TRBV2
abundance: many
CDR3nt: TGTGCCAGCAGTGAAAAGAGGTCAGGGCAGCCCCAGCATTTT
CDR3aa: CASSEKRSGQPQHF

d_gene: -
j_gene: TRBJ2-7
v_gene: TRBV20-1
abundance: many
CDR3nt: TGCAGTGTTCCCGGGAGTTCGTACGAGCAGTACTTC
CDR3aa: CSVPGSSYEQYF

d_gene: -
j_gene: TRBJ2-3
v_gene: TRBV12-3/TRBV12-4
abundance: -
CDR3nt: TGTGCCAGCAGTAGGGAAGGGGATCAGAATACGCAGTATTTT
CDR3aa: CASSREGDQNTQYF

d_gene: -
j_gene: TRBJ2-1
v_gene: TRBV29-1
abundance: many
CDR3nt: TGCAGCTCGTACAGGGAGAACATCAATGAGCAGTTCTTC
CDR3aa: CSSYRENINEQFF

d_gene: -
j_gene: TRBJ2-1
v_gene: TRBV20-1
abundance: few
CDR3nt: TGCAGTGCTAAGCGGTCCTCCTACAATGAGCAGTTCTTC
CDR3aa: CSAKRSSYNEQFF

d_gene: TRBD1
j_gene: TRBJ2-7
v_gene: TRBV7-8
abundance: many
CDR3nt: TGTGCCAGCAGCTTAGAAGGACAGGCGTCCTACGAGCAGTACTTC
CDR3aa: CASSLEGQASYEQYF

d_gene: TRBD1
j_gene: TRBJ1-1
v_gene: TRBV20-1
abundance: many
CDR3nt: TGCAGTGCTAGACTCCTTGGACAGGGACCGAACACTGAAGCTTTCTTT
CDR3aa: CSARLLGQGPNTEAFF

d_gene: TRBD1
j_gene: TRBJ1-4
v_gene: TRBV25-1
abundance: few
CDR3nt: TGTGCCAGCAGTGAACGACAGGGGACTAATGAAAAACTGTTTTTT
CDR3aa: CASSERQGTNEKLFF

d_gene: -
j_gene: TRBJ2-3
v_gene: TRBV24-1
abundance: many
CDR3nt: TGTGCCACCAGCAGGGGATCGGCAGATACGCAGTATTTT
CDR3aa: CATSRGSADTQYF

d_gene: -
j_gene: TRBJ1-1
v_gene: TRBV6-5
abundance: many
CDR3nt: TGTGCCAGCAGTTTCGGGACTCAACTCGAGGCTTTCTTT
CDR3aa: CASSFGTQLEAFF

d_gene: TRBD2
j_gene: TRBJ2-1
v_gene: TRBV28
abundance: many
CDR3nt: TGTGCCAGCATCCTGAGCGGGAGGGGCCACAATGAGCAGTTCTTC
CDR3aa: CASILSGRGHNEQFF

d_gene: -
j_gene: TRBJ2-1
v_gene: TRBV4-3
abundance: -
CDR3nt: TGCGCCAGCAGCCAAGGAACGGGGGTTCTCTACAATGAGCAGTTCTTC
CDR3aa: CASSQGTGVLYNEQFF

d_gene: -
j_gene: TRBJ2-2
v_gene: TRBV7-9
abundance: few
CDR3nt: TGTGCCAGCCAGACTCAAATTTACACCGGGGAGCTGTTTTTT
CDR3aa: CASQTQIYTGELFF